The clone carrying this T cell receptor beta chain has at least ten counts. The source of the sample is a study of T cells in Graves' hyperthyroidism and ophthalmopathy. RNA transcripts served as the template for amplifying TCR beta CDR3 regions. TCR CDR3 regions were first amplified by RT-PCR with HTBI primers. TCRdb passed the multiplex PCR reads through MiXCR, listing each CDR3 protein once. The sample includes 250,000 to 300,000 distinct CDR3 sequences, just over 14% of them seen just once. Researchers barred patients who had uncontrolled infection, other autoimmune disease, pregnancy or lactation. Blood was obtained at the first hyperthyroidism diagnosis, which preceded any ophthalmopathy symptoms. PBMCs stemmed from 10 ml fresh peripheral blood. This CDR3 has 14 residues. CDR1 and CDR2 (germline): DFQATT, SNEGSKA (reference sequence). J gave up 3 bases and V 1 base, and 3 bases lay outside the gene matches.

The origin of this receptor is a woman between 40 and 50 years old with Graves' hyperthyroidism that later progressed to Graves' ophthalmopathy. The rearrangement uses TRBV20-1 and TRBJ2-1; TRBD2 agrees at 7 bases. The sample consisted of blood. CDR3 nucleotide sequence: TGCAGTGCTAGAGCTAGCGGATACTACAATGAGCAGTTCTTC. Residues: CSARASGYYNEQFF.